This T cell receptor beta chain derives from a study of blood T cell repertoires in COVID-19. Across the whole study: Acute and convalescent COVID-19 samples came from the United States, Italy and Spain. T cells, B-cell-depleted T cells, or PBMCs provided the cDNA or gDNA that served as material.

Original processing notes: For nucleated cells, counts were estimated from reference gene primer amplification. The repertoire was sequenced with immunoSEQ multiplex PCR; TCRdb's copy has only in-frame clones and lacks some. That table furnishes V, J and clone size, whereas the DNA furnished D and trimming. This table holds around 250,000 clones, approximately 89% found once. This clone was seen more than once but under ten times. This CDR3 contains 15 residues. The germline gives CDR1 SGHTA, CDR2 FQGNSA. V dropped 1 base and J dropped 3; count of bases not matched to a gene: 2. This chain connects TRBV7-2 to TRBJ1-1, with TRBD1 identical over 10 bases. The sequence was collected from a woman aged 55-69 years who had recovered from COVID-19. The specimen sequenced was peripheral blood. The CDR3 DNA follows: TGTGCCAGCAGCTTAGACGGGACAGGGGACACTGAAGCTTTCTTT. Translation: CASSLDGTGDTEAFF. Supplemented by reference TRBV7-2 and TRBJ1-1, the full variable domain reads GAGVSQSPSNKVTEKGKDVELRCDPISGHTALYWYRQSLGQGLEFLIYFQGNSAPDKSGLPSDRFSAERTGGSVSTLTIQRTQQEDSAVYLCASSLDGTGDTEAFFGQGTRLTVV.